Below are 10 T cell receptor beta chains sequenced from a single sample in a study of shared clonotypes between healthy human individuals. The protocol was immunoSEQ multiplex PCR, while the TCRdb copy is restricted to in-frame clones and leaves out a portion. Among approximately 2,200,000 clones listed, about 93% were seen once. CD8 cells regarded as naive lacked CD45RO, were positively chosen for CCR7, and omitted terminally differentiated effector memory CD45RA+ cells. Sequencing input: naive CD8+ T cells from PBMCs. The receptors here all came from a man aged 18 to 29 in good health. Some clones in this sample may be carry-over from other donors' samples.

The CDR3 DNA is TGCGCCAGCAGTCAATGGGGGCTCTACAGGGCCTACGTAGCAGATACGCAGTATTTT. As protein: CASSQWGLYRAYVADTQYF. The V call is TRBV23-1, the J call TRBJ2-3; D possibly corresponds to TRBD1 (6 bases). TRBV23-1 qualifies as an ORF whose function is uncertain. This CDR3 region has 19 residues. The V end was cut by 1 base, the J end by 4 bases, with 24 bases between.

The J gene is TRBJ1-1, the V gene TRBV14, with 7 positions matching TRBD1. The V segment lost 1 base and the J segment 6 bases; nucleotides outside the gene matches: 5. This CDR3 is built from 14 residues. From germline, CDR1 is SGHDN and CDR2 FVKESK. CDR3 loop: CASSQGRTGPEAFF. CDR3 coding DNA: TGTGCCAGCAGCCAAGGCCGGACAGGCCCTGAAGCTTTCTTT.

The genes are TRBV6-6 and TRBJ1-1; no definite D call. Germline CDR1 MNHNY, CDR2 SVGAGI (reference sequence). V lost 5 bases and J 8 bases, leaving 18 bases between the germline ends. This CDR3 has 14 amino acids. CDR3 in DNA: TGTGCCAGCAGTACCCGGCAGGCGCTTCCAGAAGCTTTCTTT. Translating gives CASSTRQALPEAFF.

The V call is TRBV5-5, the J call TRBJ1-2; no definite D call. This CDR3 spans 15 amino acids. V lost 4 bases and J 0 bases, leaving 13 bases between the germline ends. The germline CDR1 and CDR2 sequences are SGHKS and YYEKEE (reference sequence). The CDR3 loop is CASSPQTAANYGYTF. CDR3 sequence (DNA): TGTGCCAGCAGCCCCCAAACGGCAGCTAACTATGGCTACACCTTC.

CDR3 DNA: TGTGCCAGCAGCCCCCCCTACTCTGGGGCCAACGTCCTGACTTTC. This sequence encodes CASSPPYSGANVLTF. The chain recombines TRBV28 with TRBJ2-6; D remains unclear. From germline, CDR1 is MDHEN and CDR2 SYDVKM. This CDR3 has 15 residues. V was clipped by 6 bases and J by 0 bases, with 9 bases between them.

The chain carries TRBV7-3 and TRBJ1-2, with 9 bases identical to TRBD1. With V trimmed by 4 bases and J by 0 bases, 3 bases remained unmatched. The CDR3 consists of 15 residues. CDR1 and CDR2 from the germline V gene are SGHTA and FQGTGA. Here the CDR3 reads CASSSTGGTNYGYTF. CDR3 coding DNA: TGTGCCAGCAGCTCTACAGGGGGCACTAACTATGGCTACACCTTC.

V usage is TRBV9 and J usage is TRBJ2-1, with 9 bases aligning to TRBD2. The CDR3 has 18 amino acids. Germline V gene data show CDR1 as SGDLS and CDR2 as YYNGEE. V lost 2 bases, J lost 1 base, and 10 bases stayed unmatched. The CDR3 DNA reads TGTGCCAGCAGCGTGCCGTTAGAACTAGCGGGTTCCTACAATGAGCAGTTCTTC. Translating gives CASSVPLELAGSYNEQFF.

The chain couples TRBV6-1 to TRBJ2-2, with D perhaps TRBD1 or TRBD2 (5 bases each). Deletions cut 5 bases from V and 3 bases from J, with 10 bases between. Looked up from germline, CDR1 is MNHNS and CDR2 is SASEGT. The CDR3 consists of 14 residues. CDR3 loop: CASSHGAHTGELFF. The DNA for the CDR3 is TGTGCCAGCAGTCACGGGGCACACACCGGGGAGCTGTTTTTT.

The chain uses TRBV9 and TRBJ2-1; 7 nucleotides match TRBD2. Germline V lookup: CDR1 SGDLS, CDR2 YYNGEE. This CDR3 comprises 13 residues. The V and J ends lost 4 bases and 5 bases, in that order; junction bases with no gene match: 3. CDR3 nucleotide sequence: TGTGCCAGCAGCCCCGGGACTAACAATGAGCAGTTCTTC. Translated, it gives CASSPGTNNEQFF.

The J gene is TRBJ2-1, the V gene TRBV30, with D tentatively TRBD1 (5 bases). CDR1 is GTSNPN and CDR2 is SVGIG in the germline V gene (reference sequence). Trimming removed 5 bases at V and 0 bases at J, with 11 bases between. The CDR3 loop spans 14 amino acids. This CDR3 is CAWGARASYNEQFF. The CDR3 DNA is TGTGCCTGGGGGGCCCGAGCCTCCTACAATGAGCAGTTCTTC.